This is a list of T cell receptor beta chains from one sample in a study of cytotoxic CD8 clonotypes in ibrutinib-treated CLL. Sequencing used immunoSEQ multiplex PCR; TCRdb keeps in-frame clones, though not all of them. The repertoire holds about 250,000 clones, 60% to 75% seen once, with just over 15% in the top ten. The specimen comprised PBMCs, sampled after 24 months of ibrutinib treatment. These receptors were taken from a human donor with chronic lymphocytic leukemia. Both conserved end residues are part of each CDR3. D genes are given only for firm matches. Clone size is not always given. Where it is, it says once, few, many or a class for expanded clones.

D: NA; J: TRBJ2-2; size: NA; V: TRBV27; DNA: TGTGCCAGCAGTCCCTACCACACCGGGGAGCTGTTTTTT; CDR3: CASSPYHTGELFF
D: NA; J: TRBJ2-3; size: NA; V: TRBV4-2; DNA: TGTGCCAGCAGCCAGGGGGGCCTAGCGGCTAGCACAGATACGCAGTATTTT; CDR3: CASSQGGLAASTDTQYF
D: NA; J: TRBJ2-5; size: NA; V: TRBV6-5; DNA: TGTGCCAGCAGCTACAGAGACAGAAAGCGGACCCAGTACTTC; CDR3: CASSYRDRKRTQYF
D: TRBD2; J: TRBJ2-7; size: NA; V: TRBV5-1; DNA: TGCGCCAGCAGCTTGGAAGTGGTAAACTCGCGGGGGTACGAGCAGTACTTC; CDR3: CASSLEVVNSRGYEQYF
D: NA; J: TRBJ2-7; size: NA; V: TRBV29-1; DNA: TGCAGCGTTGAAGATCCCGGCTACGAGCAGTACTTC; CDR3: CSVEDPGYEQYF
D: TRBD2; J: TRBJ2-7; size: NA; V: TRBV6-5; DNA: TGTGCCAGCACCAAGACCGGGACTACAACCTACGAGCAGTACTTC; CDR3: CASTKTGTTTYEQYF
D: NA; J: TRBJ1-5; size: NA; V: TRBV10-1; DNA: TGCGCCAGCACGGGCACCAATCAGCCCCAGCATTTT; CDR3: CASTGTNQPQHF
D: NA; J: TRBJ1-2; size: NA; V: TRBV28; DNA: TGTGCCAGCAGTTTGGCAGGGATCTATGGCTACACCTTC; CDR3: CASSLAGIYGYTF
D: TRBD2; J: TRBJ2-6; size: few; V: TRBV19; DNA: TGTGCCAGTAGTATATTGGGACTAGCGCGCTCTGGGGCCAACGTCCTGACTTTC; CDR3: CASSILGLARSGANVLTF
D: NA; J: TRBJ2-3; size: NA; V: TRBV5-4; DNA: TGTGCCAGCAGCTTCCAAGCGGATTTGGATACGCAGTATTTT; CDR3: CASSFQADLDTQYF
D: NA; J: TRBJ1-3; size: NA; V: TRBV6-5; DNA: TGTGCCAGCAGAACGGGAGCGGCGGGAAACACCATATATTTT; CDR3: CASRTGAAGNTIYF
D: NA; J: TRBJ2-1; size: NA; V: TRBV29-1; DNA: TGCAGCGTTCAACTTTCACTCGGGCCAGAATCCTACAATGAGCAGTTCTTC; CDR3: CSVQLSLGPESYNEQFF
D: NA; J: TRBJ2-4; size: once; V: TRBV30; DNA: TGTGCCTGGAGTACAATGGGCATTCAGTACTTC; CDR3: CAWSTMGIQYF
D: TRBD2; J: TRBJ2-3; size: NA; V: TRBV30; DNA: TGTGCCTGGGGGCGGGGACTAGCGGGAGAAGGTTCGCAGTATTTT; CDR3: CAWGRGLAGEGSQYF
D: NA; J: TRBJ1-1; size: once; V: TRBV11-2; DNA: TGTGCCAGCAGCTTAGATCGATGGGGTACTGAAGCTTTCTTT; CDR3: CASSLDRWGTEAFF
D: NA; J: TRBJ2-7; size: NA; V: TRBV28; DNA: TGTGCCAGCACCCAACTCGACAGGGGCGGGGGCGAGCAGTACTTC; CDR3: CASTQLDRGGGEQYF
D: TRBD2; J: TRBJ2-7; size: few; V: TRBV9; DNA: TGTGCCAGCAGCCGGAAGCGGGAGGTTCACGAGCAGTACTTC; CDR3: CASSRKREVHEQYF
D: NA; J: TRBJ2-5; size: NA; V: TRBV19; DNA: TGTGCCAGTAGTATGGGGGGAGAGACCCAGTACTTC; CDR3: CASSMGGETQYF
D: NA; J: TRBJ2-7; size: once; V: TRBV4-1; DNA: TGCGCCAGCAGCCAAGCGGAAAACCTCCCGTCTTACGAGCAGTACTTC; CDR3: CASSQAENLPSYEQYF
D: TRBD1; J: TRBJ2-2; size: NA; V: TRBV2; DNA: TGTGCCAGCTCCGGACAGGACACCGGGGAGCTGTTTTTT; CDR3: CASSGQDTGELFF
D: NA; J: TRBJ1-2; size: NA; V: TRBV6-5; DNA: TGTGCCAGCAGTTACCTCGCCACCGGGGGCTACACCTTC; CDR3: CASSYLATGGYTF
D: NA; J: TRBJ2-7; size: NA; V: TRBV27; DNA: TGTGCCAGCAGTTCCTATGCCCCAGGGCGGCAGACCTACGAGCAGTACTTC; CDR3: CASSSYAPGRQTYEQYF
D: NA; J: TRBJ1-2; size: few; V: TRBV27; DNA: TGTGCCAGCAGTTTAGCCCGGCAGGGAGGAGGCTACACCTTC; CDR3: CASSLARQGGGYTF
D: NA; J: TRBJ1-1; size: NA; V: TRBV2; DNA: TGTGCCAGCAGTGGGAACAGTGCCACTGAAGCTTTCTTT; CDR3: CASSGNSATEAFF